This TCR beta chain emerged from a study of T cell repertoires in cytomegalovirus infection. Regarding this clonotype: Its specificity is not known.

V was cut by 5 bases and J by 0 bases, with 18 bases left in between. Per the germline V gene, CDR1 is LGHNA and CDR2 is YSLEER. The CDR3 is made up of 17 amino acids. TCRdb processed the reads anew with MiXCR; each CDR3 protein has one entry. The data contain around 430,000 distinct CDR3 sequences, about 42% of them singletons. V is TRBV4-3 and J is TRBJ2-3; D is unclear. The sequence was collected from a human donor in good health (CMV status not recorded). Some clones in this sample may be carry-over from other donors' samples. Sequences were derived from cultured PBMCs, sampled from culture after CMV antigen stimulation. The CDR3 spells CASSASPPSASTDTQYF. The DNA for the CDR3 is TGCGCCAGCAGCGCAAGTCCCCCTTCCGCTAGCACAGATACGCAGTATTTT.